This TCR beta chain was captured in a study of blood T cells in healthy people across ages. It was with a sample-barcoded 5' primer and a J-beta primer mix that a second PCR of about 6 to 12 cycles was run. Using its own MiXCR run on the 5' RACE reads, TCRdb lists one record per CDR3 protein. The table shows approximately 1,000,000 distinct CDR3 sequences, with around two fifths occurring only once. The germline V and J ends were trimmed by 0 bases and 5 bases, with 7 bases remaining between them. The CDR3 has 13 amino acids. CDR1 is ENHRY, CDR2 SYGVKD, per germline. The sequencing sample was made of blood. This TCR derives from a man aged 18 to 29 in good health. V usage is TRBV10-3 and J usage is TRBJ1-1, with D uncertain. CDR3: CAISESASTEAFF. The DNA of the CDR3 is TGTGCCATCAGTGAGTCGGCCAGTACTGAAGCTTTCTTT.